The sequence of this TCR beta chain was determined in a study of T cell changes during pregnancy in multiple sclerosis. The CDR3 has 16 amino acids. V lost 5 bases, J lost 5 bases, and 8 bases stayed unmatched. CDR1 and CDR2 from the germline V gene are SEHNR and FQNEAQ (reference sequence). Sequenced by immunoSEQ multiplex PCR; TCRdb stores in-frame clones only, minus some. The sample records about 41,000 clones, approximately 91% being singletons. The chain carries TRBV7-9 and TRBJ2-1; 11 bases map to TRBD1. The source is a female donor with multiple sclerosis, enrolled in a pregnancy study. The material sequenced was CD8+ T cells from peripheral blood mononuclear cells, taken in the third trimester of pregnancy. This CDR3 is CASSQGTGGMDNEQFF. CDR3 nucleotides: TGTGCCAGCAGCCAGGGGACAGGGGGGATGGACAATGAGCAGTTCTTC. The full variable domain, its missing parts supplied by reference TRBV7-9 and TRBJ2-1, is DTGVSQNPRHKITKRGQNVTFRCDPISEHNRLYWYRQTLGQGPEFLTYFQNEAQLEKSRLLSDRFSAERPKGSFSTLEIQRTEQGDSAMYLCASSQGTGGMDNEQFFGPGTRLTVL.